The rows below give T cell receptor beta chains drawn from one sample of a study of blood T cell repertoires in COVID-19. Measured with immunoSEQ multiplex PCR; TCRdb has only the in-frame clones, and not every one. The data contain about 69,000 clones, under 85% of them singletons. The material sequenced was peripheral blood. These receptors all come from a man aged 55-75 years with acute or convalescent COVID-19. Each CDR3 is given with its conserved first and last residue. Fields, in order: CDR3 length, V gene, D gene, clone size, J gene, CDR3 DNA, CDR3 protein. A D gene is named only where the DNA matches it firmly. The listing skips clone size in some rows; elsewhere it reads once, few, many or a size class.

>14|TRBV5-1|.|.|TRBJ2-5
TGCGCCAGCAGGCAGGCAGGGGATCAAGAGACCCAGTACTTC
CASRQAGDQETQYF
>12|TRBV7-6|.|.|TRBJ1-1
TGTGCCAGCAGCTCCGGAGGGGCTGAAGCTTTCTTT
CASSSGGAEAFF
>18|TRBV7-8|TRBD1|.|TRBJ2-1
TGTGCCAGCAGCTCCCGGGACAGGGGACTGCAGGTCTACAATGAGCAGTTCTTC
CASSSRDRGLQVYNEQFF
>17|TRBV7-2|.|.|TRBJ2-3
TGTGCCAGCAGCCGCCAGGCAGCGGCTCTTAGCACAGATACGCAGTATTTT
CASSRQAAALSTDTQYF
>16|TRBV4-2|.|.|TRBJ1-3
TGTGCCAGCAGCCAATCTCCTGGCCTCTCTGGAAACACCATATATTTT
CASSQSPGLSGNTIYF
>15|TRBV5-8|TRBD1|few|TRBJ2-1
TGTGCCAGCAGCCTCCGGGACAGGGGTTACAATGAGCAGTTCTTC
CASSLRDRGYNEQFF
>18|TRBV4-1|.|.|TRBJ2-3
TGCGCCAGCAGCCAAGTACGCCTGGGGGCGGGGGGCACAGATACGCAGTATTTT
CASSQVRLGAGGTDTQYF
>16|TRBV6-4|.|few|TRBJ1-4
TGTGCCAGCAGTCGATGGCGGGTAAAGACTAATGAAAAACTGTTTTTT
CASSRWRVKTNEKLFF
>13|TRBV5-5|.|.|TRBJ2-1
TGTGCCAGCAGCTTGGTGACACAGAATGAGCAGTTCTTC
CASSLVTQNEQFF
>15|TRBV2|.|.|TRBJ1-3
TGTGCCAGCAGTGAAGTACGCGGGGTTGGAAACACCATATATTTT
CASSEVRGVGNTIYF
>14|TRBV7-2|.|.|TRBJ2-3
TGTGCCAGCAGGCCCAGGGAAAGCACAGATACGCAGTATTTT
CASRPRESTDTQYF
>15|TRBV11-3|TRBD1|.|TRBJ2-5
TGTGCCAGCAGCGTCAGGACAGGAGAGGGTGAGACCCAGTACTTC
CASSVRTGEGETQYF
>15|TRBV12-5|.|once|TRBJ2-2
TGTGCTAGTGGTTTGGACGCCTTAGGGGCCGGGGAGCTGTTTTTT
CASGLDALGAGELFF
>17|TRBV5-1|TRBD1|.|TRBJ1-6
TGCGCCAGCAGCTTGGCGAGGATTGGGACAGGCGGACCACCCCTCCACTTT
CASSLARIGTGGPPLHF
>11|TRBV2|.|.|TRBJ1-1
TGTGCCAGTCTTCACGAGACTGAAGCTTTCTTT
CASLHETEAFF
>14|TRBV7-9|TRBD1|.|TRBJ1-1
TGTGCCAGCAGCAACCGACAGGGGGCGGGTGAAGCTTTCTTT
CASSNRQGAGEAFF
>15|TRBV19|.|.|TRBJ2-1
TGTGCCAGTAGTATCCGGGGGAATTTCTACAATGAGCAGTTCTTC
CASSIRGNFYNEQFF
>13|TRBV5-1|.|.|TRBJ2-7
TGCGCCAGCAGCACCTCTCAGGGATACGAGCAGTACTTC
CASSTSQGYEQYF
>12|TRBV28|.|.|TRBJ2-7
TGTGCCAGCAGGTCGGTTTCCTACGAGCAGTACTTC
CASRSVSYEQYF
>21|TRBV21-1|.|.|TRBJ2-2
TGTGCCAGCAGCAAGCCTTTCTCCGGGACTAGCGGGGGGAACAACACCGGGGAGCTGTTTTTT
CASSKPFSGTSGGNNTGELFF